A selection of T cell receptor beta chains follows, all from one sample in a study of OX40 agonist ivuxolimab in advanced cancers. Generated by immunoSEQ multiplex PCR, the TCRdb table keeps only in-frame clones and is missing some. Counted here are tens of thousands of clones, 80% to 85% occurring once; the ten biggest clones make up 3.5% to 4.5%. The input for sequencing was CD4+ or CD8+ T cells sorted from blood, taken in a trial of the OX40 agonist ivuxolimab. The receptors were gathered from an adult with an advanced solid tumor such as melanoma, head and neck, liver or kidney cancer. Each CDR3 is given with its conserved first and last residue. The D gene is left open where the match is weak. Where a row states a size, it is once, few, many or the class of an expanded clone; other rows omit it.

TRBV11-2	TRBD1	-	TRBJ2-3	CASSLGQGLVADTQYF	TGTGCCAGCAGCCTGGGACAGGGGTTAGTTGCAGATACGCAGTATTTT
TRBV9	TRBD1	-	TRBJ1-2	CASSVGEGTGVGYTF	TGTGCCAGCAGCGTAGGGGAAGGGACAGGGGTTGGCTACACCTTC
TRBV5-1	-	-	TRBJ2-7	CASTLYGSSYEQYF	TGCGCCAGCACCCTATATGGCAGCTCCTACGAGCAGTACTTC
TRBV7-2	-	-	TRBJ2-3	CASSLGQELNTQYF	TGTGCCAGCAGCTTAGGACAGGAGCTGAATACGCAGTATTTT
TRBV9	-	-	TRBJ2-5	CASSVTDLYQETQYF	TGTGCCAGCAGCGTAACCGACCTGTACCAAGAGACCCAGTACTTC
TRBV6-1	-	-	TRBJ1-2	CASSSKGFNYGYTF	TGTGCCAGCAGTTCAAAGGGCTTTAACTATGGCTACACCTTC
TRBV6-1	TRBD1	once	TRBJ1-1	CASTKDRDRGTEAFF	TGTGCCAGCACTAAAGACCGGGACAGGGGGACTGAAGCTTTCTTT
TRBV18	TRBD1	-	TRBJ2-3	CASSPPDRLKADTQYF	TGTGCCAGCTCACCACCGGACAGGTTAAAGGCAGATACGCAGTATTTT
TRBV2	-	-	TRBJ2-7	CASSEWYEQYF	TGTGCCAGCAGTGAATGGTACGAGCAGTACTTC
TRBV28	-	-	TRBJ1-2	CASSLWGVLYGYTF	TGTGCCAGCAGTTTGTGGGGGGTCCTCTATGGCTACACCTTC
TRBV27	TRBD1	-	TRBJ1-5	CASRSSKDRGDNQPQHF	TGTGCCAGCAGATCTTCAAAGGACAGGGGTGACAATCAGCCCCAGCATTTT
TRBV21-1	-	-	TRBJ1-1	CASSKTPTGGMNTEAFF	TGTGCCAGCAGCAAAACGCCCACGGGGGGAATGAACACTGAAGCTTTCTTT
TRBV6-5	TRBD1	-	TRBJ2-3	CASRRGQGYTDTQYF	TGTGCCAGCAGACGAGGACAGGGATACACAGATACGCAGTATTTT
TRBV2	TRBD2	-	TRBJ2-1	CASRRSGLAGVGFF	TGTGCCAGCAGGAGATCGGGACTAGCGGGGGTAGGGTTCTTC
TRBV11-2	-	-	TRBJ1-1	CASSLPQGDTEAFF	TGTGCCAGCAGCTTACCGCAGGGTGACACTGAAGCTTTCTTT
TRBV5-1	TRBD1	-	TRBJ2-7	CASSRNMDRGYEQYF	TGCGCCAGCAGCCGGAACATGGACAGGGGATACGAGCAGTACTTC
TRBV30	TRBD1	-	TRBJ2-2	CAWSARTGFGNTGELFF	TGTGCCTGGAGCGCTAGGACAGGGTTCGGGAACACCGGGGAGCTGTTTTTT
TRBV4-2	TRBD2	once	TRBJ2-1	CASSQDGLAVVNEQFF	TGTGCCAGCAGCCAAGATGGTCTAGCGGTCGTCAATGAGCAGTTCTTC
TRBV5-4	-	few	TRBJ2-2	CASSQGGNTGELFF	TGTGCCAGCAGCCAAGGGGGGAACACCGGGGAGCTGTTTTTT
TRBV10-3	-	-	TRBJ2-7	CAISDPPAASSYEQYF	TGTGCCATCAGTGACCCCCCGGCAGCGAGCTCCTACGAGCAGTACTTC
TRBV6-5	-	-	TRBJ2-1	CASKGYNEQFF	TGTGCCAGCAAGGGTTACAATGAGCAGTTCTTC
TRBV19	-	few	TRBJ1-5	CASSIDRGIRPQHF	TGTGCCAGTAGTATAGACAGGGGAATTCGACCCCAGCATTTT
TRBV5-1	TRBD2	once	TRBJ2-5	CASSLLGLAGGETQYF	TGCGCCAGCAGCTTATTGGGGCTAGCGGGTGGAGAGACCCAGTACTTC
TRBV11-2	TRBD2	-	TRBJ2-5	CASSPKVSSGGRETQYF	TGTGCCAGCAGCCCCAAGGTGTCTAGCGGGGGCCGGGAGACCCAGTACTTC
TRBV6-1	-	-	TRBJ1-1	CASQGSGNTEAFF	TGTGCCAGCCAGGGGTCAGGGAACACTGAAGCTTTCTTT
TRBV15	-	few	TRBJ1-6	CATSRDRNSFLNSPLHF	TGTGCCACCAGCAGAGATCGGAACTCTTTCCTTAATTCACCCCTCCACTTT
TRBV5-8	-	-	TRBJ2-5	CASNPRGEQETQYF	TGTGCCAGCAACCCGAGGGGGGAACAAGAGACCCAGTACTTC
TRBV5-1	-	-	TRBJ2-2	CASSWGPQNTGELFF	TGCGCCAGCAGCTGGGGGCCACAGAACACCGGGGAGCTGTTTTTT
TRBV5-1	TRBD1	-	TRBJ1-1	CASSLAFAGQGARNTEAFF	TGCGCCAGCAGCTTAGCTTTTGCGGGACAGGGGGCGAGGAACACTGAAGCTTTCTTT
TRBV19	TRBD1	-	TRBJ2-7	CASSLRQGAEEQYF	TGTGCCAGTAGCCTAAGACAGGGGGCGGAAGAGCAGTACTTC
TRBV5-6	-	-	TRBJ1-3	CASSPPGSGNTIYF	TGTGCCAGCAGCCCCCCGGGCTCTGGAAACACCATATATTTT
TRBV11-3	TRBD2	-	TRBJ2-7	CASSLFSTSGGLAYEQYF	TGTGCCAGCAGCTTATTCTCCACTAGCGGGGGGCTGGCCTACGAGCAGTACTTC
TRBV6-5	-	once	TRBJ1-6	CASKGSSYNSPLHF	TGTGCCAGCAAGGGTAGCTCCTATAATTCACCCCTCCACTTT
TRBV5-1	-	-	TRBJ1-2	CASSLVDPNYGYTF	TGCGCCAGCAGCTTGGTGGATCCTAACTATGGCTACACCTTC
TRBV5-6	-	-	TRBJ2-7	CASSWGPLSEQYF	TGTGCCAGCAGTTGGGGACCCCTTTCTGAGCAGTACTTC
TRBV2	-	-	TRBJ1-2	CASSGTDPNYGYTF	TGTGCCAGCAGTGGGACAGACCCTAACTATGGCTACACCTTC
TRBV6-1	-	-	TRBJ2-3	CASARDTQYF	TGTGCCAGTGCTCGGGATACGCAGTATTTT
TRBV11-3	TRBD2	-	TRBJ2-4	CASSPPGGAKNIQYF	TGTGCCAGCAGCCCGCCGGGGGGTGCCAAAAACATTCAGTACTTC
TRBV7-9	-	-	TRBJ2-1	CASSLVIGGEQFF	TGTGCCAGCAGCTTAGTAATCGGAGGTGAGCAGTTCTTC
TRBV19	-	once	TRBJ2-7	CASSIRTGSTSYEQYF	TGTGCCAGTAGTATTCGTACTGGCTCTACCTCCTACGAGCAGTACTTC
TRBV15	-	-	TRBJ2-7	CATSREPKYEQYF	TGTGCCACCAGCAGAGAGCCAAAATACGAGCAGTACTTC